These 11 T cell receptor beta chains originate from one sample sequenced in a study of shared clonotypes between healthy human individuals. Assay: immunoSEQ multiplex PCR; the TCRdb copy retains only in-frame clones and omits some. The sample records around 510,000 clones, more than 95% being singletons. The specimen sequenced was naive CD4+ T cells sorted from blood. As to subset: CD45RA+ positively selected. All receptors derive from a young woman in good health.

This chain connects TRBV27 to TRBJ1-1, with D perhaps TRBD1 (6 bases). The germline V and J ends were trimmed by 7 bases and 0 bases, with 15 bases remaining between them. This CDR3 has 15 amino acids. The germline V gene encodes CDR1 MNHEY and CDR2 SMNVEV (reference sequence). The CDR3 coding sequence is TGTGCCAGCATTGCTACGACAGGAATGAACACTGAAGCTTTCTTT. It yields the protein CASIATTGMNTEAFF.

The CDR3 DNA sequence: TGTGCCAGCTCACCACCGAACGGGGGAAACACCGGGGAGCTGTTTTTT. Its translation is CASSPPNGGNTGELFF. The chain employs TRBV18 and TRBJ2-2; weak D call: TRBD2 (6 bases). This CDR3 contains 16 residues. CDR1 is KGHSH, CDR2 LQKENI, per germline. The germline V and J ends were trimmed by 0 bases and 2 bases, with 10 bases remaining between them.

V and J are TRBV11-2 and TRBJ2-5; tentative D call: TRBD2 (6 bases). Germline V gene lookup returns CDR1 SGHAT and CDR2 FQNNGV. Trimming left V 1 base short and J 2 bases short, with 11 bases between. The CDR3 consists of 15 residues. The CDR3 sequence: CASSLAGLRQETQYF. In nucleotides, the CDR3 is TGTGCCAGCAGCTTAGCGGGACTGCGACAAGAGACCCAGTACTTC. Complete variable domain (other parts from reference TRBV11-2 and TRBJ2-5): EAGVAQSPRYKIIEKRQSVAFWCNPISGHATLYWYQQILGQGPKLLIQFQNNGVVDDSQLPKDRFSAERLKGVDSTLKIQPAKLEDSAVYLCASSLAGLRQETQYFGPGTRLLVL.

This sequence joins TRBV6-6 and TRBJ2-7; D is unresolved. Between the trimmed V and J ends, which lost 4 bases and 3 bases, there was a span of 10 bases. Germline CDR1 is MNHNY and CDR2 is SVGAGI (reference sequence). This CDR3 contains 13 residues. CDR3 DNA: TGTGCCAGCAGTTCCGCCGGGCGCTACGAGCAGTACTTC. The encoded protein is CASSSAGRYEQYF.

A word on this clone: Distinct nucleotide sequences in the sample also encode this CDR3. The CDR3 nucleotides read TGTGCCAGCAGTTACACTAGCGGGAGCACAGATACGCAGTATTTT. Its translation is CASSYTSGSTDTQYF. This chain connects TRBV6-5 to TRBJ2-3; 9 positions agree with TRBD2. Germline trimming cut 2 bases from V and 0 bases from J; bases unmatched to any gene: 0. Germline values: CDR1 MNHEY, CDR2 SVGAGI. This CDR3 is 15 amino acids long.

This clone was recorded only once. The rearrangement joins TRBV11-3 to TRBJ2-1; 13 bases map to TRBD2. Per germline, CDR1 SGHNT and CDR2 YENEEA. The CDR3 totals 15 residues. The V and J ends lost 5 bases and 9 bases, in that order; junction bases with no gene match: 7. The CDR3 reads CASSPSGLAGVEQFF. The CDR3 DNA is TGTGCCAGCAGCCCATCCGGACTAGCGGGAGTTGAGCAGTTCTTC.

J is TRBJ2-7 and V is TRBV18; 8 nucleotides agree with TRBD2. V shed 4 bases and J 6 bases; nucleotides not matched to a gene: 17. The CDR3 is 17 residues long. The germline V gene has CDR1 KGHSH and CDR2 LQKENI. The CDR3 DNA reads TGTGCCAGCTCACACAAGCATCAAGGCGGGGGGATTGGCGAGCAGTACTTC. It specifies CASSHKHQGGGIGEQYF.

The rearrangement uses TRBV18 and TRBJ1-4; 7 bases are shared with TRBD1. The CDR3 is 15 residues long. With 2 bases clipped from V and 6 bases from J, the junction kept 6 bases outside the gene matches. Looked up from germline, CDR1 is KGHSH and CDR2 is LQKENI. The CDR3 sequence is CASSPRSGTDEKLFF. CDR3 coding DNA: TGTGCCAGCTCACCAAGATCCGGGACAGATGAAAAACTGTTTTTT.

This clone was counted only a few times. V gene TRBV5-1 combines with J gene TRBJ1-1; no firm D call. Germline V lookup: CDR1 SGHRS, CDR2 YFSETQ. Trimming left V 0 bases short and J 4 bases short, with 4 bases between. The CDR3 is made up of 12 amino acids. The CDR3 region is CASSLVGTEAFF. CDR3 nucleotide sequence: TGCGCCAGCAGCTTGGTGGGCACTGAAGCTTTCTTT.

The J gene is TRBJ2-3, the V gene TRBV5-1; TRBD2 aligns across 7 bases. Germline V lookup: CDR1 SGHRS, CDR2 YFSETQ. This CDR3 spans 15 amino acids. The V gene end was trimmed by 0 bases and the J gene end by 5 bases; junction bases not matched to a gene: 6. Here the CDR3 DNA reads TGCGCCAGCAGCTTGGGAGGGAGGGCCGAAGATACGCAGTATTTT. It is translated as CASSLGGRAEDTQYF.

A remark on this clone: This specimen includes other DNA sequences encoding the same CDR3. The chain links TRBV7-9 to TRBJ1-1; unclear D gene. This CDR3 region has 13 residues. Germline V gene lookup returns CDR1 SEHNR and CDR2 FQNEAQ (reference sequence). V was pared by 5 bases and J by 1 base, with 8 bases between. The CDR3 bases are TGTGCCAGCAGCCTTGACCGGAACACTGAAGCTTTCTTT. This codes for CASSLDRNTEAFF.